What follows are 21 T cell receptor beta chains derived from one specimen sequenced in a study of T cells in narcolepsy. Clones were sequenced by immunoSEQ multiplex PCR, and TCRdb holds only the in-frame ones, with some missing. The profile shows over 25,000 clones, around 79% of them singletons. Sample: memory (CD45RA-) CD4+ T cells from blood. Receptors originate from a human donor in good health.

V usage is TRBV7-9 and J usage is TRBJ1-5; possible D gene TRBD1, 5 bases. The CDR3 sequence is 19 residues long. V lost 4 bases, J lost 0 bases, and 22 bases lay in between. Germline V gene lookup returns CDR1 SEHNR and CDR2 FQNEAQ (reference sequence). In nucleotides, the CDR3 is TGTGCCAGCAGCTCCACGACAGAGGGGTCCCTATATAGCAATCAGCCCCAGCATTTT. Translation gives CASSSTTEGSLYSNQPQHF.

This clone is labeled medium-sized. The rearrangement uses TRBV18 and TRBJ1-4; a weak D match, TRBD1 (6 bases). Germline V gives CDR1 KGHSH, CDR2 LQKENI. CDR3 length: 13 amino acids. V was clipped by 3 bases and J by 17 bases, with 19 bases between them. CDR3 DNA: TGTGCCAGCTCACCGGAACGGGGGCCTCCGCTTTTTTTT. Amino acids: CASSPERGPPLFF.

The gene calls are TRBV5-4 and TRBJ2-5; 7 positions agree with TRBD2. Trimming took 4 bases from V and 5 from J; bases not matched to a gene: 5. The CDR3 length is 13 residues. Looked up from germline, CDR1 is SGHNT and CDR2 is YYREEE (reference sequence). CDR3 residues: CASSPPGGETQYF. CDR3 bases: TGTGCCAGCAGCCCCCCGGGAGGCGAGACCCAGTACTTC.

J is TRBJ1-2 and V is TRBV7-9; D unresolved. The CDR3 covers 11 residues. CDR1 and CDR2 from the germline V gene are SEHNR and FQNEAQ (reference sequence). The ends were cut back, 2 bases at V and 4 bases at J, with 2 bases in the middle. CDR3 sequence reads: CASSLFYGYTF. CDR3 DNA: TGTGCCAGCAGCTTATTCTATGGCTACACCTTC.

V is TRBV27 and J is TRBJ1-2; D might be TRBD1 (6 bases). Germline V lookup: CDR1 MNHEY, CDR2 SMNVEV (reference sequence). Trimming took off 0 bases at V and 4 bases at J, with 15 bases between the two ends. There are 16 residues in the CDR3. CDR3 nucleotides: TGTGCCAGCAGTTTATCTGGGGGCACACCAACCTATGGCTACACCTTC. Translated: CASSLSGGTPTYGYTF.

This sequence joins TRBV9 and TRBJ2-1; 7 bases match TRBD2. The length of the CDR3 is 17 residues. Germline assignment: CDR1 SGDLS and CDR2 YYNGEE. V lost 0 bases, J lost 3 bases, and 9 bases stayed unmatched. CDR3 DNA: TGTGCCAGCAGCGTAGGGTTTGGGGCGGGAGTCTACAATGAGCAGTTCTTC. The encoded protein is CASSVGFGAGVYNEQFF.

J is TRBJ1-2 and V is TRBV11-2; D gene unclear. This CDR3 contains 14 residues. Germline CDR1 and CDR2: SGHAT and FQNNGV. V was shortened by 7 bases and J by 2 bases, with 14 bases between the two germline ends. The CDR3 nucleotides read TGTGCCAGCACCTTGCTTAACGTGAACTATGGCTACACCTTC. Its translation is CASTLLNVNYGYTF.

The chain has TRBV15 and TRBJ2-2; D call uncertain. The length of the CDR3 is 15 residues. Trimming removed 5 bases from V and 1 base from J, with 11 bases in between. CDR1 LNHNV and CDR2 YYDKDF come from the germline V gene (reference sequence). The CDR3: CATSRYTMNTGELFF. For the CDR3, the DNA is TGTGCCACCAGCCGATATACCATGAACACCGGGGAGCTGTTTTTT.

This chain links TRBV7-6 with TRBJ1-1; no clear D. V lost 1 base and J lost 4, with 7 bases in between. This CDR3 has 13 residues. Germline CDR1 reads SGHVS; CDR2 reads FNYEAQ. This chain's CDR3 is CASSLGGVTEAFF. DNA for the CDR3: TGTGCCAGCAGCTTAGGAGGAGTCACTGAAGCTTTCTTT.

The chain combines TRBV9 with TRBJ1-5; 9 nucleotides line up with TRBD1. The CDR3 is 14 amino acids. The junction had 3 bases not matched to a gene; V was cut back by 4 bases and J by 4 bases. Germline-derived CDR1 and CDR2 are SGDLS and YYNGEE. The CDR3 here is CASSLGQGNQPQHF. CDR3 DNA sequence: TGTGCCAGCAGCCTCGGACAGGGGAATCAGCCCCAGCATTTT.

The chain joins TRBV19 to TRBJ2-2; D call uncertain. CDR3 length: 12 amino acids. The V gene lost 9 bases and the J gene lost 6 bases, with 11 bases spanning the gap. The germline V gene encodes CDR1 LNHDA and CDR2 SQIVND (reference sequence). The CDR3 DNA reads as TGTGCCAGCGTGGGTAGGGCCGGGGAGCTGTTTTTT. Its protein product is CASVGRAGELFF.

This rearrangement joins TRBV10-3 to TRBJ2-1; D is perhaps TRBD1 (6 bases). The CDR3 sequence is 14 residues long. Trimming removed 0 bases at V and 7 bases at J, with 10 bases between. Germline-derived CDR1 and CDR2 are ENHRY and SYGVKD. CDR3 DNA: TGTGCCATCAGTGAGTCGAGACAGGAAAATGAGCAGTTCTTC. It translates to CAISESRQENEQFF.

V usage is TRBV28 and J usage is TRBJ2-1, with 9 bases that match TRBD1. Germline loops: CDR1 MDHEN, CDR2 SYDVKM. CDR3 length: 14 residues. Trimming cost V 5 bases and J 9 bases; bases outside gene matches: 8. This chain's CDR3 is CASSGADRGGEQFF. CDR3 coding DNA: TGTGCCAGCAGTGGTGCGGACAGGGGCGGTGAGCAGTTCTTC.

The table lists this clone with a count of one. The CDR3 loop is CASGTDNYGYTF. Here the CDR3 DNA reads TGTGCCAGCGGGACAGATAACTATGGCTACACCTTC. J is TRBJ1-2 and V is TRBV5-4; 7 bases are a match to TRBD1. Germline V gene lookup returns CDR1 SGHNT and CDR2 YYREEE (reference sequence). The trim removed 7 bases at V and 1 base at J, leaving 1 base unmatched. CDR3 length equals 12 residues.

The chain has TRBV28 and TRBJ1-3; 8 bases match TRBD1. Germline-derived CDR1 and CDR2 are MDHEN and SYDVKM. V lost 1 base to trimming and J lost 5 bases; unmatched junction nucleotides: 10. The CDR3 contains 17 residues. In DNA, the CDR3 is TGTGCCAGCAGTTTATACCTGGACAGGGCAATACGAAACACCATATATTTT. Translation: CASSLYLDRAIRNTIYF.

The J gene is TRBJ1-1, the V gene TRBV11-3; 8 nucleotides line up with TRBD1. The CDR3 has 14 residues. Germline V gene sequence: CDR1 SGHNT, CDR2 YENEEA. V lost 1 base and J lost 5; bases outside the gene matches: 3. The chain's CDR3 is CASSLGTGRTEAFF. The CDR3 nucleotides read TGTGCCAGCAGCTTAGGGACAGGGAGGACTGAAGCTTTCTTT.

This clone was seen once. The V gene is TRBV7-3, the J gene TRBJ2-5; D is unresolved. The J call may be in error: the DNA end matches TRBJ2-7 better. CDR3 size: 13 residues. The germline gives CDR1 SGHTA, CDR2 FQGTGA. The CDR3 loop is CASSSDPGFEQYF. CDR3 nucleotides: TGTGCCAGCAGCTCGGACCCGGGTTTCGAGCAGTACTTC.

The CDR3 loop reads CASSLRKDSPQYF. The CDR3 DNA reads TGTGCCAGCAGCTTACGGAAGGACTCCCCTCAGTACTTC. The chain couples TRBV7-2 to TRBJ2-7; tentatively, D is TRBD2 (5 bases). The V end lost 2 bases, the J end lost 10 bases, and 15 bases lay between the germline ends. CDR1 SGHTA and CDR2 FQGNSA come from the germline V gene. The CDR3 has 13 residues.

The sample holds a few counts of this clone. J is TRBJ1-4 and V is TRBV2; D ambiguous. The CDR3 has 12 residues. Germline V lookup: CDR1 SNHLY, CDR2 FYNNEI. The V and J ends lost 9 bases and 5 bases respectively, with 10 bases between them. The CDR3 here is CASQKENEKLFF. The CDR3 DNA follows: TGTGCCAGTCAGAAAGAGAATGAAAAACTGTTTTTT.

The chain links TRBV2 to TRBJ2-1; 8 positions match TRBD2. The germline V gene encodes CDR1 SNHLY and CDR2 FYNNEI. The junction had 7 bases not matched to a gene; V was cut back by 2 bases and J by 7 bases. The CDR3 runs to 15 residues. Here the CDR3 reads CASSEPGRAGNEQFF. CDR3 sequence (DNA): TGTGCCAGCAGTGAACCCGGGAGGGCCGGGAATGAGCAGTTCTTC.

The chain is built from TRBV18 and TRBJ2-5, with D maybe TRBD2 (6 bases). The CDR3 has 13 residues. Germline V CDR1 and CDR2: KGHSH, LQKENI. The V end lost 4 bases, the J end lost 2 bases, and 8 bases lay between the germline ends. The CDR3 protein is CASSQGRQETQYF. The CDR3 bases are TGTGCCAGCTCACAGGGGAGGCAAGAGACCCAGTACTTC.